These 31 T cell receptor beta chains were sequenced from one sample in a study of cytomegalovirus exposure and HLA in healthy donors. The PCR was carried out with 60 Vbeta primers and 13 Jbeta primers. TCRdb keeps only in-frame clones here, not all; method: immunoSEQ multiplex PCR. The data show 140,000 to 150,000 clones, roughly 70% seen once. Sequenced material: PBMCs. Source of these receptors: an older woman in good health and CMV-seropositive.

V is TRBV5-1 and J is TRBJ2-5; the D gene is possibly TRBD2 (6 bases). Trimming shortened V by 7 bases and J by 3 bases, and 19 bases separated the two germline ends. The CDR3 sequence is 15 residues long. CDR1 is SGHRS, CDR2 YFSETQ, per germline. The CDR3 reads CASVMAGRYEETQYF. The CDR3, as DNA: TGCGCCAGCGTGATGGCGGGGAGGTATGAAGAGACCCAGTACTTC.

This chain uses TRBV5-4 with TRBJ2-3; TRBD2 matches at 12 bases. Trimming cost V 3 bases and J 0 bases; bases outside gene matches: 5. CDR3 length: 17 amino acids. From germline, CDR1 is SGHNT and CDR2 YYREEE (reference sequence). This chain's CDR3 is CASSSPTSGGSTDTQYF. The CDR3 nucleotides are TGTGCCAGCAGCTCACCGACTAGCGGGGGAAGCACAGATACGCAGTATTTT.

The chain combines TRBV29-1 with TRBJ1-1; no clear D gene. Looked up from germline, CDR1 is SQVTM and CDR2 is ANQGSEA. V was trimmed by 4 bases and J by 5 bases, leaving 5 bases between them. The CDR3 is made up of 10 amino acids. The CDR3 protein is CSVVGTEAFF. CDR3 in DNA: TGCAGCGTTGTCGGGACTGAAGCTTTCTTT.

The V and J genes are TRBV5-4 and TRBJ1-1; D is possibly TRBD1 (5 bases). V was pared by 5 bases and J by 0 bases, with 11 bases between. The CDR3 length is 14 residues. The germline V gene encodes CDR1 SGHNT and CDR2 YYREEE (reference sequence). In nucleotides, the CDR3 is TGTGCCAGCAGACTCCAGGGCCTGAACACTGAAGCTTTCTTT. This translates into CASRLQGLNTEAFF.

This clone has more than one count but fewer than ten. The V call is TRBV6-5, the J call TRBJ1-1; 7 bases line up with TRBD1. V shed 2 bases and J 10 bases; nucleotides not matched to a gene: 1. The CDR3 runs 11 residues. Germline V gives CDR1 MNHEY, CDR2 SVGAGI. CDR3 in amino acids: CASSYAGGAFF. For the CDR3, the DNA is TGTGCCAGCAGTTACGCAGGGGGAGCTTTCTTT.

The V gene is TRBV27, the J gene TRBJ1-1, with D unclear. CDR1 and CDR2 from the germline V gene are MNHEY and SMNVEV (reference sequence). The CDR3 has 12 residues. V gave up 2 bases and J gave up 7 bases, with 8 bases separating them. The CDR3 DNA sequence: TGTGCCAGCAGTTTAGGTCGGGGTGAAGCTTTCTTT. Amino acid sequence: CASSLGRGEAFF.

The rearrangement uses TRBV27 and TRBJ2-5; 10 bases are shared with TRBD2. This CDR3 comprises 14 residues. The J segment lost 5 bases and the V segment lost 5 bases, leaving 5 bases of the junction unmatched. Germline V lookup: CDR1 MNHEY, CDR2 SMNVEV (reference sequence). In DNA, the CDR3 is TGTGCCAGCAGTAGCGGGAGGGCCGGGGAGACCCAGTACTTC. Its protein product is CASSSGRAGETQYF.

The chain uses TRBV28 and TRBJ1-1; possible D gene TRBD1, 5 bases. This CDR3 has 14 residues. V lost 2 bases and J 3 bases, leaving 10 bases between the germline ends. The germline V gene has CDR1 MDHEN and CDR2 SYDVKM. In DNA, the CDR3 is TGTGCCAGCAGTTTACCGGGGGTGTACACTGAAGCTTTCTTT. It is translated as CASSLPGVYTEAFF.

This sequence joins TRBV2 and TRBJ2-1, with 11 bases identical to TRBD2. Germline V lookup: CDR1 SNHLY, CDR2 FYNNEI. With V trimmed by 5 bases and J by 4 bases, 4 bases remained unmatched. This CDR3 has 15 residues. CDR3 sequence: CASSSLAGGYNEQFF. The CDR3 bases are TGTGCCAGCAGTTCCTTAGCGGGGGGGTACAATGAGCAGTTCTTC.

The chain carries TRBV28 and TRBJ1-1; 11 bases map to TRBD1. Germline trimming cut 3 bases from V and 5 bases from J; bases unmatched to any gene: 5. This CDR3 has 15 amino acids. CDR1 and CDR2 from the germline V gene are MDHEN and SYDVKM. This chain's CDR3 is CASSLDRGRVTEAFF. In nucleotides, the CDR3 is TGTGCCAGCAGTTTGGACAGGGGGCGAGTGACTGAAGCTTTCTTT.

The rearrangement links TRBV28 to TRBJ1-5; 7 bases map to TRBD1. This CDR3 is built from 15 residues. Trimming took 6 bases from V and 0 from J; bases not matched to a gene: 5. In germline, CDR1 is MDHEN, CDR2 SYDVKM. CDR3 protein: CASRSTGNSNQPQHF. The CDR3 DNA is TGTGCCAGCAGGTCGACAGGGAATAGCAATCAGCCCCAGCATTTT.

CDR3: CSLGERGYTF. The CDR3 DNA sequence: TGCAGTCTCGGGGAAAGGGGCTACACCTTC. V usage is TRBV20-1 and J usage is TRBJ1-2; no definite D call. V was cut by 8 bases and J by 8 bases, with 12 bases left in between. The CDR3 consists of 10 residues. CDR1 and CDR2 from the germline V gene are DFQATT and SNEGSKA (reference sequence).

The chain recombines TRBV6-1 with TRBJ2-5; the match to TRBD2 covers 12 bases. Germline CDR1 reads MNHNS; CDR2 reads SASEGT. Trimming took 2 bases from V and 4 from J; bases not matched to a gene: 2. The CDR3 has 15 amino acids. This chain's CDR3 is CASSELAGGPETQYF. The CDR3 DNA is TGTGCCAGCAGTGAACTAGCGGGAGGGCCAGAGACCCAGTACTTC.

J is TRBJ2-5 and V is TRBV29-1, with TRBD2 as a possible D gene (5 bases). The V gene's germline CDR1 is SQVTM and CDR2 ANQGSEA. The CDR3 has 13 amino acids. V dropped 7 bases and J dropped 4 bases, with 16 bases sitting between them. The CDR3 nucleotides are TGCAGCGGCCAGGAGAATAGCGTAGAGACCCAGTACTTC. Its translation: CSGQENSVETQYF.

The V and J genes are TRBV5-1 and TRBJ2-1; TRBD2 matches 10 bases. The germline gives CDR1 SGHRS, CDR2 YFSETQ. The CDR3 contains 16 residues. The junction had 10 bases not matched to a gene; V was cut back by 1 base and J by 9 bases. The CDR3 here is CASSLMASGSQVEQFF. As DNA, the CDR3 is TGCGCCAGCAGCTTGATGGCTAGCGGGAGTCAGGTTGAGCAGTTCTTC.

The genes are TRBV6-1 and TRBJ2-7; TRBD1 aligns across 8 bases. Germline CDR1 and CDR2: MNHNS and SASEGT. The CDR3 loop spans 15 amino acids. V gave up 6 bases and J gave up 4 bases; unmatched junction bases: 11. Here the CDR3 DNA reads TGTGCCAGCAGGGGATGGGACAGGTTGGATTACGAGCAGTACTTC. Amino acids: CASRGWDRLDYEQYF.

This chain uses TRBV27 with TRBJ2-5, with 11 positions matching TRBD2. V trimming: 7 bases; J trimming: 2 bases; junction bases outside the gene matches: 21. Looked up from germline, CDR1 is MNHEY and CDR2 is SMNVEV (reference sequence). This CDR3 has 20 amino acids. The CDR3 DNA reads TGTGCCAGCATTCAAGTTAGCGTAGCGGGAGGGCCTGAGCTGCAAGAGACCCAGTACTTC. Protein sequence: CASIQVSVAGGPELQETQYF.

The J gene is TRBJ2-1, the V gene TRBV9, with TRBD2 identical over 7 bases. V gave up 0 bases and J gave up 4 bases; unmatched junction bases: 4. The CDR3 spans 15 residues. The germline V gene encodes CDR1 SGDLS and CDR2 YYNGEE. The CDR3 loop is CASSVGQRGYNEQFF. The DNA of the CDR3 is TGTGCCAGCAGCGTAGGCCAGCGGGGTTACAATGAGCAGTTCTTC.

The CDR3 nucleotides read TGTGCCAGCAGCCAAGGACGCGACTGGCGCACCAATGAGCAGTTCTTC. It specifies CASSQGRDWRTNEQFF. The rearrangement links TRBV4-2 to TRBJ2-1; D call uncertain. Germline lookup yields CDR1 LGHNA and CDR2 YNFKEQ. V was trimmed by 1 base and J by 6 bases, leaving 16 bases between them. The CDR3 length is 16 residues.

This clone was detected only once. The rearrangement links TRBV9 to TRBJ2-2; D is ambiguous. The V and J ends lost 0 bases and 0 bases respectively, with 6 bases between them. CDR1 and CDR2 (germline): SGDLS, YYNGEE. The CDR3 has 15 residues. The CDR3 DNA reads as TGTGCCAGCAGCGTAGACCCTACGAACACCGGGGAGCTGTTTTTT. This encodes CASSVDPTNTGELFF.

This chain uses TRBV5-1 with TRBJ2-7; 7 bases are shared with TRBD2. The CDR3 contains 16 residues. Trimming cost V 1 base and J 0 bases; bases outside gene matches: 7. The germline gives CDR1 SGHRS, CDR2 YFSETQ. The CDR3 DNA is TGCGCCAGCAGCTTGAGTTCAGCGGGGCTCTCCTACGAGCAGTACTTC. Protein: CASSLSSAGLSYEQYF.

The chain recombines TRBV7-9 with TRBJ1-1; no definite D call. Germline V gene lookup returns CDR1 SEHNR and CDR2 FQNEAQ (reference sequence). CDR3 length equals 14 residues. The ends were cut back, 5 bases at V and 0 bases at J, with 10 bases in the middle. As DNA, the CDR3 is TGTGCCAGCAGCCGCGGGCTCATGAACACTGAAGCTTTCTTT. It encodes CASSRGLMNTEAFF. Variable domain in full (rest from reference TRBV7-9 and TRBJ1-1): DTGVSQNPRHKITKRGQNVTFRCDPISEHNRLYWYRQTLGQGPEFLTYFQNEAQLEKSRLLSDRFSAERPKGSFSTLEIQRTEQGDSAMYLCASSRGLMNTEAFFGQGTRLTVV.

V is TRBV19 and J is TRBJ2-5, with a possible D match to TRBD2 (6 bases). Trimming took off 6 bases at V and 5 bases at J, with 19 bases between the two ends. The length of the CDR3 is 15 residues. The germline gives CDR1 LNHDA, CDR2 SQIVND (reference sequence). The CDR3 DNA reads TGTGCCAGTAGCCCCATTCACGGAGGGTGGGAGACCCAGTACTTC. Translation: CASSPIHGGWETQYF.

V is TRBV5-1 and J is TRBJ2-1; the match to TRBD1 covers 10 bases. CDR3 length equals 16 residues. J lost 7 bases, V lost 3 bases, and 10 bases had no gene match. Germline assignment: CDR1 SGHRS and CDR2 YFSETQ. The CDR3 is CASSSRTGGVVNEQFF. As DNA, the CDR3 is TGCGCCAGCAGCTCTAGGACAGGGGGGGTGGTAAATGAGCAGTTCTTC.

This chain joins TRBV5-1 and TRBJ1-1; TRBD1 aligns across 8 bases. There are 13 residues in the CDR3. Germline CDR1 SGHRS, CDR2 YFSETQ. J lost 7 bases, V lost 0 bases, and 2 bases had no gene match. The chain's CDR3 is CASSLGGQGEAFF. The CDR3 region has the DNA TGCGCCAGCAGCTTGGGAGGACAGGGTGAAGCTTTCTTT.

The chain has TRBV11-3 and TRBJ2-6; 7 bases are a match to TRBD1. Germline CDR1 reads SGHNT; CDR2 reads YENEEA. This CDR3 has 15 amino acids. After removal of 5 bases from V and 2 bases from J, the junction contained 3 bases not matched to a gene. The CDR3 nucleotides read TGTGCCAGCAGCCTCACAGGGGCTGGGGCCAACGTCCTGACTTTC. It is translated as CASSLTGAGANVLTF.

V and J are TRBV5-1 and TRBJ2-1, with a tentative D call TRBD2 (6 bases). The V gene's germline CDR1 is SGHRS and CDR2 YFSETQ. Trimming took 4 bases from V and 7 from J, leaving 21 bases between them. This CDR3 spans 16 amino acids. CDR3 in amino acids: CASSRGTPGWGNEQFF. CDR3 DNA sequence: TGCGCCAGCAGCCGGGGGACTCCGGGGTGGGGGAATGAGCAGTTCTTC.

The chain links TRBV18 to TRBJ1-1, with D maybe TRBD1 (5 bases). Germline values: CDR1 KGHSH, CDR2 LQKENI. The V and J ends lost 4 bases and 10 bases respectively, with 13 bases between them. CDR3 length: 12 residues. CDR3 nucleotides: TGTGCCAGCTCACAAATACAGGCCGGAGCTTTCTTT. The encoded protein is CASSQIQAGAFF.

The gene calls are TRBV25-1 and TRBJ2-1, with D possibly matching TRBD2 (7 bases). This CDR3 has 14 residues. Germline V CDR1 and CDR2: MGHDK, SYGVNS. Trimming pared 6 bases from V and 5 bases from J, leaving 14 bases between. The CDR3 is CASSLGGVDNEQFF. The CDR3 DNA follows: TGTGCCAGCAGCTTAGGGGGGGTAGACAATGAGCAGTTCTTC. Full variable domain (missing parts from reference TRBV25-1 and TRBJ2-1): EADIYQTPRYLVIGTGKKITLECSQTMGHDKMYWYQQDPGMELHLIHYSYGVNSTEKGDLSSESTVSRIRTEHFPLTLESARPSHTSQYLCASSLGGVDNEQFFGPGTRLTVL.

The chain links TRBV15 to TRBJ2-7; D may be TRBD1 (5 bases). Germline V gene lookup returns CDR1 LNHNV and CDR2 YYDKDF (reference sequence). The CDR3 covers 16 residues. V was cut by 0 bases and J by 2 bases, with 14 bases left in between. The CDR3 nucleotides are TGTGCCACCAGCAGAGAAGCCCTTGGGGCAACCTACGAGCAGTACTTC. Translated, it gives CATSREALGATYEQYF.

The V gene is TRBV13, the J gene TRBJ2-2; the D gene is possibly TRBD2 (6 bases). Germline CDR1 is PRHDT and CDR2 is FYEKMQ (reference sequence). The CDR3 totals 15 residues. The V end was cut by 1 base, the J end by 9 bases, with 15 bases between. The CDR3 nucleotides are TGTGCCAGCAGCTTAGTCGGGGGAGCCCACCGGGAGCTGTTTTTT. Its translation: CASSLVGGAHRELFF.